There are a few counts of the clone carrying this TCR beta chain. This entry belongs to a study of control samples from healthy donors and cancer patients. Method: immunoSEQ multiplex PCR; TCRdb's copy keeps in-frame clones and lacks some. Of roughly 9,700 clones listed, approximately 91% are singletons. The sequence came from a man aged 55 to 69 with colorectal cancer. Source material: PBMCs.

CDR3 DNA sequence: TGTGCCAGCATAGGCGGGGAGACCCAGTACTTC. As protein: CASIGGETQYF. The genes are TRBV2 and TRBJ2-5, with TRBD2 as a possible D gene (5 bases). The CDR3 is made up of 11 amino acids. The germline V gene has CDR1 SNHLY and CDR2 FYNNEI. Trimming left V 7 bases short and J 5 bases short, with 8 bases between.